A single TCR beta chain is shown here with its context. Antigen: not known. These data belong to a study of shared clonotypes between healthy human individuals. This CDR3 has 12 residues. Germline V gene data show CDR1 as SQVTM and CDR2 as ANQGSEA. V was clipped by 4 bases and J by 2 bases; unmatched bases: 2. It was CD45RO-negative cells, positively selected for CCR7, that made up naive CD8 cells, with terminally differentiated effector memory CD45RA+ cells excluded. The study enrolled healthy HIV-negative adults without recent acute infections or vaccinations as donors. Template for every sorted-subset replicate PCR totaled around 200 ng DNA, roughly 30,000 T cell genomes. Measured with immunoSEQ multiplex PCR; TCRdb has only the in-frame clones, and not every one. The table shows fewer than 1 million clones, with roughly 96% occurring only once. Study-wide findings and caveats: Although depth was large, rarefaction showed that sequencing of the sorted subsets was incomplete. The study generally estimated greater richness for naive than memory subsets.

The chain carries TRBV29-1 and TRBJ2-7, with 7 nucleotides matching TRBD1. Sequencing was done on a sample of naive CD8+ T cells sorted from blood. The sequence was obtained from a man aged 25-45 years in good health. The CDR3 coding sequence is TGCAGCGTTGTGGGACAGACCTACGAGCAGTACTTC. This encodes CSVVGQTYEQYF.